This T cell receptor beta chain was recorded in a study of blood T cell repertoires in COVID-19. Study overall: There were acute and convalescent COVID-19 samples, and they came from the United States, Italy and Spain.

How the authors handled the data: Nucleated cell number was recorded as an estimate derived from reference gene primer amplification. The assay was immunoSEQ multiplex PCR, and TCRdb's table has in-frame clones only and misses some. V and J calls and clone size follow that table, whereas D and trimming were derived from the DNA. The table shows about 310,000 clones, with over 75% occurring only once. The germline CDR1 and CDR2 sequences are SNHLY and FYNNEI. V gave up 1 base and J gave up 1 base, with 7 bases separating them. There are 14 residues in the CDR3. The chain employs TRBV2 and TRBJ1-1, with a possible D match to TRBD1 (6 bases). Sequencing used peripheral blood. The sequence was obtained from a woman between 50 and 59 years old who had recovered from COVID-19. The CDR3 bases are TGTGCCAGCAGTGAAGGGACAGCGAACACTGAAGCTTTCTTT. Its translation: CASSEGTANTEAFF.